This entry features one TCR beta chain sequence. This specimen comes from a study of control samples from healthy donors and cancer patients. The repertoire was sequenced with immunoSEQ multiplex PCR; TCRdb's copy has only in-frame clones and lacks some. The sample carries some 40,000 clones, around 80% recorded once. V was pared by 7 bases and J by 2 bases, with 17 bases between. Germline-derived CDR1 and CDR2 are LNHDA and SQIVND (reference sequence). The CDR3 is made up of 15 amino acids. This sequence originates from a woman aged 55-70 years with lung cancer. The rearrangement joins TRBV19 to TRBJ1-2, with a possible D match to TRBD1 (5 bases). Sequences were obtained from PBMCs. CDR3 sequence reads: CASTPGIGENYGYTF. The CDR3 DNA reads TGTGCCAGTACCCCGGGAATAGGGGAAAACTATGGCTACACCTTC.